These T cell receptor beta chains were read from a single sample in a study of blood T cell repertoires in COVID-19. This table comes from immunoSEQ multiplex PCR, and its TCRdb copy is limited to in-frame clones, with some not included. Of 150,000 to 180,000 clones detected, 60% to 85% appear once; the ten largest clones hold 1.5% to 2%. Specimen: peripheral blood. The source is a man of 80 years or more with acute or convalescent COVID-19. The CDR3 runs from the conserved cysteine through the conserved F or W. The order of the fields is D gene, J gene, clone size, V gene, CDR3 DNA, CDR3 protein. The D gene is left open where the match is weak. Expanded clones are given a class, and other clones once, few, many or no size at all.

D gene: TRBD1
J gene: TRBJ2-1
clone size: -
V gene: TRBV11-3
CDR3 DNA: TGTGCCAGCAGCCCTCGACAGGGGTTAGGCCATGAGCAGTTCTTC
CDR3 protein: CASSPRQGLGHEQFF

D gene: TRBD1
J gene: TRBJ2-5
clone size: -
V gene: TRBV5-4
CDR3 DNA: TGTGCCAGCAGCTCGCAGGGGACAGGGGGAGAGACCCAGTACTTC
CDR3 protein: CASSSQGTGGETQYF

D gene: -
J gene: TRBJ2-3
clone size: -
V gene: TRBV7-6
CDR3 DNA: TGTGCCAGCAGCTCGACAGCTACCTCTAGCACAGATACGCAGTATTTT
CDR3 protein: CASSSTATSSTDTQYF

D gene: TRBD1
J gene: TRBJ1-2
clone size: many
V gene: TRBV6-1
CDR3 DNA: TGTGCCAGCAGTGGCCCCTCCCGGACAGGGGTTAACTATGGCTACACCTTC
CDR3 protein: CASSGPSRTGVNYGYTF

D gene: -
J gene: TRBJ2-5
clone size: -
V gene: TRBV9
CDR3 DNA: TGTGCCAGCAGCGTAGTTGGTCTAACCAGGGAGACCCAGTACTTC
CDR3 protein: CASSVVGLTRETQYF

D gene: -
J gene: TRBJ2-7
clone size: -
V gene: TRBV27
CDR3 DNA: TGTGCCAGCAGTTCCCCAGGGCTCTACGAGCAGTACTTC
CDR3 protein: CASSSPGLYEQYF

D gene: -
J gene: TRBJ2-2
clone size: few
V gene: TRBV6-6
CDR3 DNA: TGTGCCAGCAGCCCAGGGAACGGGGAGCTGTTTTTT
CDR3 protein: CASSPGNGELFF

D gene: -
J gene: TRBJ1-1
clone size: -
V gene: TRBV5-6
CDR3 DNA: TGTGCCAGCAGCCCACGTGGGAGGTTGGGCTCTGAAGCTTTCTTT
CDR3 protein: CASSPRGRLGSEAFF

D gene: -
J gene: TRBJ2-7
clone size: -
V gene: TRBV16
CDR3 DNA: TGTGCCAGCAGCCAAGGCCGCTCCTACGAGCAGTACTTC
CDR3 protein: CASSQGRSYEQYF

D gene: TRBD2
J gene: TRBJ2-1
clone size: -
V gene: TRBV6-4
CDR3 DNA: TGTGCCAGCACCCGACCGGGCGGGGGGGGCTTTTTTTACAATGAGCAGTTCTTC
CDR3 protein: CASTRPGGGGFFYNEQFF

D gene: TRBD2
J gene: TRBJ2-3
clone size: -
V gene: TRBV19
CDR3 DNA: TGTGCCAGTAGTATGGGTGCGGGGGGCACAGATACGCAGTATTTT
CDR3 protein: CASSMGAGGTDTQYF

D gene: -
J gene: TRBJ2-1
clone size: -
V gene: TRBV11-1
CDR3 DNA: TGTGCCAGCAGCTTAATCGTTCGGGATGAGCAGTTCTTC
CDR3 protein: CASSLIVRDEQFF

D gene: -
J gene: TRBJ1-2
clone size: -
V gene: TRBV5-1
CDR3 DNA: TGCGCCAGCAGTGATCTGGGGGCGACTATTAACTATGGCTACACCTTC
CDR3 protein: CASSDLGATINYGYTF

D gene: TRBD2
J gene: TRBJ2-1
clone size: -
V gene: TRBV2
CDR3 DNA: TGTGCCAGCGACACCGGGACTAGCTCCTCTGAGCAGTTCTTC
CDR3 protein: CASDTGTSSSEQFF

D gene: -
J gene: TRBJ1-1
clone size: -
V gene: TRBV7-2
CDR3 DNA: TGTGCCAGCAGCTTAGAGCCGGGTCTGGGCACTGAAGCTTTCTTT
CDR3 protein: CASSLEPGLGTEAFF

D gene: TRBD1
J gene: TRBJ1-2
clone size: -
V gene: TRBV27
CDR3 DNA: TGTGCCAGCAAGGGTGCCGGACAGGGGGCGGATGGCTACACCTTC
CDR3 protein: CASKGAGQGADGYTF

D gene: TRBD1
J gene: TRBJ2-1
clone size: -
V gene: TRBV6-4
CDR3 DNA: TGTGCCAGCAGCCATGGACAGGGGGCTCGTAATGAGCAGTTCTTC
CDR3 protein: CASSHGQGARNEQFF

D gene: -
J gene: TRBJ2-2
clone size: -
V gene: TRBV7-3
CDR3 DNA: TGTGCCAGCAGTTTGCCCGGCGGGGGCGCCGCGGGCACCGGGGAGCTGTTTTTT
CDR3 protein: CASSLPGGGAAGTGELFF